The 26 T cell receptor beta chains presented below share a single source sample, sequenced in a study of long-term antiretroviral therapy in people with HIV. The assay, immunoSEQ v3.0, was run at survey level. TCRdb's copy holds only in-frame clones and misses some; the assay was immunoSEQ multiplex PCR. The sample shows tens of thousands of clones, around 84% of them seen only once. This specimen was unsorted PBMCs, taken 2.3 years after starting antiretroviral therapy. These receptors originate from a man aged 35 to 55 with HIV.

The chain is built from TRBV2 and TRBJ1-1, with D possibly being TRBD1 (6 bases). V dropped 4 bases and J dropped 9 bases, with 21 bases sitting between them. The CDR3 has 15 residues. From germline, CDR1 is SNHLY and CDR2 FYNNEI. The CDR3 sequence: CASSVPDRTRNQAFF. For the CDR3, the DNA is TGTGCCAGCAGTGTTCCGGACAGAACCAGGAACCAAGCTTTCTTT.

J is TRBJ2-7 and V is TRBV30, with D perhaps matching TRBD1 (5 bases). The CDR3 has 14 amino acids. Germline V CDR1 and CDR2: GTSNPN, SVGIG (reference sequence). Trimming cost V 3 bases and J 5 bases, with 17 bases left between them. Written as DNA, the CDR3 is TGTGCCTGGAGCCTTGCTAGGGGAAGCCACGAGCAGTACTTC. It is translated as CAWSLARGSHEQYF.

The chain joins TRBV5-6 to TRBJ1-5; 8 positions agree with TRBD1. Losses at the gene ends were 2 bases for V and 3 bases for J; bases not matched to a gene: 10. CDR1 and CDR2 from the germline V gene are SGHDT and YYEEEE. This CDR3 is 17 amino acids long. As DNA, the CDR3 is TGTGCCAGCAGCTTTTCAGGGGGCGCATGGGTCAATCAGCCCCAGCATTTT. It translates to CASSFSGGAWVNQPQHF.

V and J are TRBV5-6 and TRBJ2-2; D gene uncertain. Trimming removed 1 base at V and 7 bases at J, with 8 bases between. The length of the CDR3 is 13 residues. The V gene's germline CDR1 is SGHDT and CDR2 YYEEEE. The CDR3 DNA is TGTGCCAGCAGCTTGTTACAGCTCGGGGAGCTGTTTTTT. Amino acid sequence: CASSLLQLGELFF.

The gene calls are TRBV5-6 and TRBJ1-3, with D perhaps matching TRBD1 (6 bases). Per germline, CDR1 SGHDT and CDR2 YYEEEE. The CDR3 loop spans 17 amino acids. Trimming took off 0 bases at V and 3 bases at J, with 16 bases between the two ends. The CDR3 nucleotides are TGTGCCAGCAGCTTGGCACGTCGGGGACAAGTTGGAAACACCATATATTTT. Its protein is CASSLARRGQVGNTIYF. Filled out from reference TRBV5-6 and TRBJ1-3, the complete variable domain reads DAGVTQSPTHLIKTRGQQVTLRCSPKSGHDTVSWYQQALGQGPQFIFQYYEEEERQRGNFPDRFSGHQFPNYSSELNVNALLLGDSALYLCASSLARRGQVGNTIYFGEGSWLTVV.

The chain employs TRBV2 and TRBJ2-5, with D perhaps TRBD1 or TRBD2 (5 bases each). The CDR3 covers 15 residues. Trimming took off 7 bases at V and 0 bases at J, with 15 bases between the two ends. In germline, CDR1 is SNHLY, CDR2 FYNNEI. The CDR3 DNA follows: TGTGCCAGCATGGCCGGGTGGGGGTACCAAGAGACCCAGTACTTC. Amino acid sequence: CASMAGWGYQETQYF.

This chain links TRBV12-5 with TRBJ1-5; 12 nucleotides match TRBD1. CDR3 size: 15 residues. Trimming at V came to 5 bases and at J to 6 bases, leaving 5 bases not matched to a gene. Germline-derived CDR1 and CDR2 are LGHNT and FRNRAP. CDR3 residues: CASGTGTGGSQPQHF. The CDR3 DNA is TGTGCTAGTGGTACCGGGACAGGGGGCAGTCAGCCCCAGCATTTT.

The rearrangement joins TRBV30 to TRBJ1-5; maybe TRBD1 (6 bases). Trimming shortened V by 2 bases and J by 6 bases, and 17 bases separated the two germline ends. Looked up from germline, CDR1 is GTSNPN and CDR2 is SVGIG (reference sequence). This CDR3 region has 15 residues. Here the CDR3 reads CAWSPDRLAGQPQHF. The CDR3 nucleotides read TGTGCCTGGAGTCCCGACAGGCTGGCGGGTCAGCCCCAGCATTTT.

The V and J genes are TRBV28 and TRBJ1-2; 8 nucleotides match TRBD1. Germline values: CDR1 MDHEN, CDR2 SYDVKM. With 2 bases clipped from V and 7 bases from J, the junction kept 21 bases outside the gene matches. The CDR3 length is 19 residues. DNA of the CDR3: TGTGCCAGCAGTTTAGGGCCTGGGAGGACAGGGTTTCCCACGGGTGGCTACACCTTC. Amino acids: CASSLGPGRTGFPTGGYTF.

The chain recombines TRBV2 with TRBJ2-5; 8 bases align to TRBD1. Germline V gene data show CDR1 as SNHLY and CDR2 as FYNNEI. V trimming: 5 bases; J trimming: 5 bases; junction bases outside the gene matches: 7. This CDR3 region has 14 residues. The CDR3 protein is CASSTDRAGETQYF. CDR3 DNA sequence: TGTGCCAGCAGTACGGACAGGGCGGGGGAGACCCAGTACTTC.

This clone turned up a few times. CDR3 nucleotides: TGCGCCAGCAGCCCGGGACAGTTCCAGCTTAACTATGGCTACACCTTC. Translated, it gives CASSPGQFQLNYGYTF. The gene calls are TRBV5-1 and TRBJ1-2, with 7 bases matching TRBD1. The CDR3 length is 16 residues. The germline gives CDR1 SGHRS, CDR2 YFSETQ. The V segment lost 4 bases and the J segment 1 base; nucleotides outside the gene matches: 10.

The rearrangement joins TRBV7-8 to TRBJ1-5, with TRBD1 matching over 8 bases. CDR1 is SGHVS, CDR2 FQNEAQ, per germline. J gave up 0 bases and V 5 bases, and 3 bases lay outside the gene matches. The length of the CDR3 is 15 residues. The CDR3 DNA is TGTGCCAGCAGCGCAGACAGGGGTAGCAATCAGCCCCAGCATTTT. Translating it yields CASSADRGSNQPQHF.

The chain links TRBV9 to TRBJ1-4; D is perhaps TRBD1 (6 bases). Between the trimmed V and J ends, which lost 2 bases and 8 bases, there was a span of 13 bases. Germline V gene sequence: CDR1 SGDLS, CDR2 YYNGEE. The CDR3 consists of 14 residues. CDR3 DNA: TGTGCCAGCAGCGTTGGGCAGGGGTTGGAAAAACTGTTTTTT. It codes for CASSVGQGLEKLFF.

V gene TRBV19 combines with J gene TRBJ2-3; 12 bases agree with TRBD2. This CDR3 comprises 17 residues. J was trimmed by 1 base and V by 1 base; bases with no gene match: 3. The germline CDR1 and CDR2 sequences are LNHDA and SQIVND (reference sequence). DNA of the CDR3: TGTGCCAGTAGTATAGCGGCTAGCGGGGGGGGCACAGATACGCAGTATTTT. Translating gives CASSIAASGGGTDTQYF.

The chain couples TRBV6-1 to TRBJ1-5; D ambiguous. V was shortened by 6 bases and J by 3 bases, with 15 bases between the two germline ends. The CDR3 sequence is 15 residues long. The germline V gene has CDR1 MNHNS and CDR2 SASEGT. CDR3 bases: TGTGCCAGCAGCATTGGGAAAGGGAACAATCAGCCCCAGCATTTT. It translates to CASSIGKGNNQPQHF.

The chain carries TRBV6-1 and TRBJ1-5; 9 nucleotides align to TRBD1. The germline CDR1 and CDR2 sequences are MNHNS and SASEGT. J was trimmed by 2 bases and V by 3 bases; bases with no gene match: 14. The CDR3 loop spans 19 amino acids. DNA of the CDR3: TGTGCCAGCAGTGACAGAGGGACAGGGCGAAGATGGGGCAATCAGCCCCAGCATTTT. Translated: CASSDRGTGRRWGNQPQHF.

The chain carries TRBV6-1 and TRBJ2-5; D is perhaps TRBD2 (7 bases). The CDR3 is made up of 15 amino acids. Looked up from germline, CDR1 is MNHNS and CDR2 is SASEGT. Trimming pared 4 bases from V and 1 base from J, leaving 13 bases between. The CDR3 bases are TGTGCCAGCAGTGTAGGGGGGGTCCTCCAAGAGACCCAGTACTTC. It specifies CASSVGGVLQETQYF.

V and J are TRBV30 and TRBJ2-1, with D unresolved. Per germline, CDR1 GTSNPN and CDR2 SVGIG (reference sequence). The length of the CDR3 is 10 residues. V dropped 0 bases and J dropped 8 bases, with 2 bases sitting between them. For the CDR3, the DNA is TGTGCCTGGAGTGTGGATGAGCAGTTCTTC. It yields the protein CAWSVDEQFF.

The rearrangement uses TRBV5-4 and TRBJ2-1; 14 bases are a match to TRBD2. The CDR3 runs to 16 residues. Looked up from germline, CDR1 is SGHNT and CDR2 is YYREEE (reference sequence). The V segment lost 0 bases and the J segment 6 bases; nucleotides outside the gene matches: 2. The CDR3 DNA is TGTGCCAGCAGCTTGGGACTAGCGGGAGGGGGCAATGAGCAGTTCTTC. As protein: CASSLGLAGGGNEQFF.

The chain carries TRBV6-1 and TRBJ2-7; D perhaps matches TRBD1 (6 bases). Germline lookup yields CDR1 MNHNS and CDR2 SASEGT. The germline V and J ends were trimmed by 2 bases and 2 bases, with 16 bases remaining between them. The CDR3 consists of 16 residues. CDR3 nucleotides: TGTGCCAGCAGTGAATGGTCGGCAGGGGCTACCTACGAGCAGTACTTC. Translating gives CASSEWSAGATYEQYF.

The rearrangement links TRBV7-8 to TRBJ1-4; 7 positions agree with TRBD1. The CDR3 has 15 amino acids. With V trimmed by 5 bases and J by 5 bases, 8 bases remained unmatched. The germline V gene encodes CDR1 SGHVS and CDR2 FQNEAQ. CDR3 loop: CASSPGGQLNEKLFF. The CDR3 nucleotides read TGTGCCAGCAGCCCCGGGGGACAGCTAAATGAAAAACTGTTTTTT.

The gene calls are TRBV7-2 and TRBJ2-6; no definite D call. V lost 4 bases to trimming and J lost 0 bases, with 4 bases between them. Germline CDR1 is SGHTA and CDR2 is FQGNSA. The CDR3 runs 14 residues. For the CDR3, the DNA is TGTGCCAGCAGCTATAGCTCTGGGGCCAACGTCCTGACTTTC. This gives the protein CASSYSSGANVLTF.

V and J are TRBV10-3 and TRBJ2-5; TRBD2 aligns across 8 bases. CDR3 length equals 16 residues. The V gene end was trimmed by 3 bases and the J gene end by 6 bases; junction bases not matched to a gene: 12. Germline V gives CDR1 ENHRY, CDR2 SYGVKD. The CDR3 DNA reads TGTGCCATCAGTGACTTCGGACTAGCCCAAGAACAGACCCAGTACTTC. Protein: CAISDFGLAQEQTQYF.

The J gene is TRBJ2-7, the V gene TRBV4-1; D is perhaps TRBD1 (6 bases). The CDR3 covers 13 residues. V was cut by 4 bases and J by 3 bases, with 10 bases left in between. Germline CDR1 is MGHRA and CDR2 is YSYEKL. CDR3 sequence: CASSPTGNYEQYF. Here the CDR3 DNA reads TGCGCCAGCAGCCCCACAGGGAACTACGAGCAGTACTTC.

The V call is TRBV11-2, the J call TRBJ2-1; a weak D match, TRBD1 (5 bases). Trimming left V 5 bases short and J 5 bases short, with 13 bases between. The CDR3 runs to 14 residues. CDR1 SGHAT and CDR2 FQNNGV come from the germline V gene. The CDR3 region is CASSAPWGDNEQFF. The DNA of the CDR3 is TGTGCCAGCAGCGCACCATGGGGCGACAATGAGCAGTTCTTC.

This CDR3 is CASSYSRGPQGYEQYF. CDR3 DNA sequence: TGTGCCAGCAGTTACTCCCGGGGACCCCAGGGCTACGAGCAGTACTTC. The chain uses TRBV6-5 and TRBJ2-7, with D possibly called TRBD1 or TRBD2 (5 bases each). This CDR3 contains 16 residues. Deletions cut 0 bases from V and 3 bases from J, with 15 bases between. CDR1 MNHEY and CDR2 SVGAGI come from the germline V gene.